These 23 T cell receptor beta chains originate from one sample sequenced in a study of T cell responses to AZD1222 COVID-19 vaccine (dated by TCRdb to the early 2020s). The library was built by means of the immunoSEQ multiplex PCR assay. TCRdb holds this immuneACCESS table with in-frame rearrangements only. Some clones are missing; in checked studies, unresolved V genes explain under half, and the rest has no known cause. Here the sample has more than 100,000 clones; roughly 84% occur a single time. The ten top clones hold 0.95% to 1.5% of the sample. The time point label, as the study defines it: baseline before first vaccination. Source: peripheral blood, taken on day 0 of AZD1222 vaccination. These receptors all stem from an adult in good health.

The rearrangement links TRBV21-1 to TRBJ1-5. TRBV21-1 is reported as a pseudogene. The CDR3 consists of 16 residues. The CDR3 sequence: CATGRGFRVDRQPQHF. The CDR3 bases are TGTGCCACCGGGAGGGGTTTCAGGGTCGACAGACAGCCCCAGCATTTT.

The chain recombines TRBV2 with TRBJ1-1; D possibly corresponds to TRBD1 (6 bases). This CDR3 contains 14 residues. Trimming cost V 7 bases and J 4 bases, with 16 bases left between them. Germline-derived CDR1 and CDR2 are SNHLY and FYNNEI. The CDR3 DNA sequence: TGTGCCAGCACCGAGGAGGGGGTTTTCACTGAAGCTTTCTTT. Translating it yields CASTEEGVFTEAFF.

The V call is TRBV4-1, the J call TRBJ2-3; 7 bases align to TRBD1. The length of the CDR3 is 15 residues. Germline CDR1 and CDR2: MGHRA and YSYEKL. Trimming took 0 bases from V and 1 from J; bases not matched to a gene: 1. As DNA, the CDR3 is TGCGCCAGCAGCCAAGAAGACAGGGGCACAGATACGCAGTATTTT. Protein sequence: CASSQEDRGTDTQYF.

The chain couples TRBV4-2 to TRBJ2-5; 13 bases align to TRBD2. CDR1 is LGHNA, CDR2 YNFKEQ, per germline. V lost 3 bases, J lost 5 bases, and 6 bases stayed unmatched. The CDR3 loop spans 16 amino acids. The DNA of the CDR3 is TGTGCCAGCAGCCAGACTAGCGGGGGGTTTGTGGAGACCCAGTACTTC. It encodes CASSQTSGGFVETQYF.

The chain's CDR3 is CASSKGPGLAVNYEQYF. CDR3 nucleotides: TGTGCCAGCAGTAAGGGGCCCGGACTAGCGGTGAACTACGAGCAGTACTTC. This chain links TRBV6-2 or TRBV6-3 with TRBJ2-7, with TRBD2 matching over 10 bases. The CDR3 runs to 17 residues. V gave up 5 bases and J gave up 3 bases; unmatched junction bases: 13. Germline V gene data show CDR1 as MNHEY and CDR2 as SVGEGT.

The J gene is TRBJ2-1, the V gene TRBV11-2; perhaps TRBD1 as D (6 bases). The CDR3 has 16 residues. The V gene lost 1 base and the J gene lost 6 bases, with 16 bases spanning the gap. Germline CDR1 SGHAT, CDR2 FQNNGV. The CDR3 nucleotides read TGTGCCAGCAGCTTAGTGAGGGCAGGGGCCTTCAATGAGCAGTTCTTC. The encoded protein is CASSLVRAGAFNEQFF.

The chain has TRBV21-1 and TRBJ1-1; the table gives TRBD1 as D, unverified against the DNA. TRBV21-1 is flagged as a pseudogene. The CDR3 has 16 amino acids. DNA for the CDR3: TGTGCCAGCAGCAAACGACAGCTCTTATGGAGCACTGAAGCTTTCTTT. It translates to CASSKRQLLWSTEAFF.

This clone was observed a handful of times. The gene calls are TRBV14 and TRBJ2-7, with TRBD2 matching 11 bases. V dropped 5 bases and J dropped 0; count of bases not matched to a gene: 15. Germline CDR1 reads SGHDN; CDR2 reads FVKESK. There are 19 residues in the CDR3. As DNA, the CDR3 is TGTGCCAGCAGCAATCTTCCCGGGACTAGCGGACCCAGCTCCTACGAGCAGTACTTC. Encoded protein: CASSNLPGTSGPSSYEQYF.

V usage is TRBV19 and J usage is TRBJ2-1; TRBD2 matches 9 bases. Germline V gene lookup returns CDR1 LNHDA and CDR2 SQIVND (reference sequence). This CDR3 is 20 amino acids long. V shed 0 bases and J 4 bases; nucleotides not matched to a gene: 16. The CDR3 sequence is CASSIDRFGSGGVIYNEQFF. The CDR3 DNA reads as TGTGCCAGTAGTATAGATCGCTTTGGTAGCGGGGGAGTAATATACAATGAGCAGTTCTTC.

The CDR3 spells CASSQGQNTEAFF. DNA of the CDR3: TGTGCCAGCAGCCAGGGACAGAACACTGAAGCTTTCTTT. The V gene is TRBV4-2, the J gene TRBJ1-1; weak D call: TRBD1 (6 bases). V was trimmed by 3 bases and J by 1 base, leaving 6 bases between them. CDR1 and CDR2 from the germline V gene are LGHNA and YNFKEQ. CDR3 length equals 13 residues.

The genes are TRBV19 and TRBJ1-2; the D is unclear. Germline V gives CDR1 LNHDA, CDR2 SQIVND (reference sequence). Trimming pared 2 bases from V and 2 bases from J, leaving 9 bases between. The CDR3 is made up of 14 amino acids. CDR3 sequence reads: CASSILASNYGYTF. The CDR3 DNA reads TGTGCCAGTAGTATATTAGCGTCAAACTATGGCTACACCTTC.

The chain has TRBV4-3 and TRBJ1-6, with D possibly matching TRBD1 (5 bases). The CDR3 is 17 residues long. Germline loops: CDR1 LGHNA, CDR2 YSLEER. V shed 0 bases and J shed 10 bases, with 19 bases lying between them. CDR3 sequence (DNA): TGCGCCAGCAGCCAAGAGGGCCCGGCGGTCTGGGACTCACCCCTCCACTTT. It yields the protein CASSQEGPAVWDSPLHF.

The V call is TRBV27, the J call TRBJ2-3, with TRBD2 matching over 13 bases. The V segment lost 5 bases and the J segment 2 bases; nucleotides outside the gene matches: 7. CDR3 length: 17 amino acids. Germline assignment: CDR1 MNHEY and CDR2 SMNVEV (reference sequence). As DNA, the CDR3 is TGTGCCAGCAGTCTAAGGGGACTAGCGGGGTTCACAGATACGCAGTATTTT. Translated: CASSLRGLAGFTDTQYF.

Only a few counts were recorded for this clone. The chain combines TRBV6-5 with TRBJ1-3; 7 nucleotides agree with TRBD1. CDR3 length equals 15 residues. Per the germline V gene, CDR1 is MNHEY and CDR2 is SVGAGI. J was trimmed by 1 base and V by 7 bases; bases with no gene match: 7. CDR3 amino acids: CASTLGQSSGNTIYF. The CDR3 DNA follows: TGTGCCAGCACATTGGGACAGTCTTCTGGAAACACCATATATTTT.

DNA for the CDR3: TGCGCCAGCAGCCAAGATGCAGGGGCGAACTATGGCTACACCTTC. Translation: CASSQDAGANYGYTF. The chain recombines TRBV4-1 with TRBJ1-2; D is possibly TRBD1 (6 bases). CDR1 and CDR2 (germline): MGHRA, YSYEKL. Trimming stripped 0 bases from V and 2 bases from J, with 10 bases between. This CDR3 is 15 amino acids long.

The chain employs TRBV9 and TRBJ1-2; D not resolved. The V gene's germline CDR1 is SGDLS and CDR2 YYNGEE. The CDR3 contains 13 residues. The V gene lost 0 bases and the J gene lost 6 bases, with 9 bases spanning the gap. CDR3 loop: CASSVGSSHGYTF. As DNA, the CDR3 is TGTGCCAGCAGCGTAGGATCCAGTCATGGCTACACCTTC. Based on the CDR3 plus reference TRBV9 and TRBJ1-2, the full variable domain is DSGVTQTPKHLITATGQRVTLRCSPRSGDLSVYWYQQSLDQGLQFLIQYYNGEERAKGNILERFSAQQFPDLHSELNLSSLELGDSALYFCASSVGSSHGYTFGSGTRLTVV.

The chain is built from TRBV27 and TRBJ1-1; D might be TRBD1 (6 bases). With 0 bases removed from V and 5 bases from J, the gap between germline ends came to 7 bases. Per germline, CDR1 MNHEY and CDR2 SMNVEV (reference sequence). The CDR3 contains 13 residues. The DNA of the CDR3 is TGTGCCAGCAGTTTATCTAGGGGGACTGAAGCTTTCTTT. Its translation: CASSLSRGTEAFF.

The chain links TRBV5-1 to TRBJ2-5; 8 bases line up with TRBD2. The CDR3 loop spans 15 amino acids. Germline CDR1 and CDR2: SGHRS and YFSETQ. V lost 0 bases, J lost 1 base, and 2 bases stayed unmatched. CDR3 loop: CASSLDAGGQETQYF. The CDR3 bases are TGCGCCAGCAGCTTGGATGCGGGGGGCCAAGAGACCCAGTACTTC.

The chain couples TRBV9 to TRBJ1-6; unclear D gene. Germline V gene sequence: CDR1 SGDLS, CDR2 YYNGEE. The CDR3 spans 15 residues. Trimming pared 0 bases from V and 0 bases from J, leaving 4 bases between. CDR3 nucleotide sequence: TGTGCCAGCAGCGTAGCGAGCTCCTATAATTCACCCCTCCACTTT. It is translated as CASSVASSYNSPLHF.

This clone was counted between two and nine times. This chain connects TRBV21-1 to TRBJ1-6; TRBD1, the D gene given by the table, was not confirmed from the DNA. TRBV21-1 is a pseudogene locus. This CDR3 comprises 18 residues. The CDR3 loop is CASSKAGLLTGEGSPLHF. The CDR3 bases are TGTGCCAGCAGCAAAGCGGGTCTTCTTACAGGGGAAGGTTCACCCCTCCACTTT.

The CDR3 DNA is TGTGCCAGCAGCTCACCGACGACCCGGACGGGGGATACTGAAGCTTTCTTT. Its translation: CASSSPTTRTGDTEAFF. This chain connects TRBV7-9 to TRBJ1-1, with D perhaps TRBD1 (5 bases). Trimming took 4 bases from V and 5 from J, leaving 23 bases between them. The CDR3 runs to 17 residues. Germline V gene data show CDR1 as SEHNR and CDR2 as FQNEAQ (reference sequence).

The rearrangement joins TRBV9 to TRBJ2-3; TRBD2 matches 7 bases. The CDR3 loop spans 15 amino acids. The junction had 4 bases not matched to a gene; V was cut back by 0 bases and J by 3 bases. The V gene's germline CDR1 is SGDLS and CDR2 YYNGEE. DNA of the CDR3: TGTGCCAGCAGCGTAGTTGGGGGAGGGACAGATACGCAGTATTTT. Amino acids: CASSVVGGGTDTQYF.

The CDR3 loop reads CASSPAVGLEGEAFF. In nucleotides, the CDR3 is TGTGCCAGCTCACCAGCGGTAGGGCTGGAAGGTGAAGCTTTCTTT. The chain carries TRBV18 and TRBJ1-1; D remains ambiguous. V was cut by 2 bases and J by 7 bases, with 17 bases left in between. The germline V gene has CDR1 KGHSH and CDR2 LQKENI. This CDR3 is 15 amino acids long.